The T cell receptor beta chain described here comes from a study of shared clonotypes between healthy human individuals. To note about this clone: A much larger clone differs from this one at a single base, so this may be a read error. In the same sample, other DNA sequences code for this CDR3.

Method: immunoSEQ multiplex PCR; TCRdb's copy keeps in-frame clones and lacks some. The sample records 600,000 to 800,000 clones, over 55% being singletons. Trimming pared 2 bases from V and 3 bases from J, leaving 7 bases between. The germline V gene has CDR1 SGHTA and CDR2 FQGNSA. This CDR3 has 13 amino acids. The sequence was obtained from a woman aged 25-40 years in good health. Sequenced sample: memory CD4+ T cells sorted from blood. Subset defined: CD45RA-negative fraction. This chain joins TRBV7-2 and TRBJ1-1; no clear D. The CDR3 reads CASSLQRDTEAFF. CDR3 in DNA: TGTGCCAGCAGCTTACAGCGGGACACTGAAGCTTTCTTT.